This T cell receptor (beta chain) came from a study of blood T cell repertoires in COVID-19. Per germline, CDR1 LNHDA and CDR2 SQIVND (reference sequence). CDR3 size: 12 residues. Trimming shortened V by 6 bases and J by 1 base, and 6 bases separated the two germline ends. Clones were sequenced by immunoSEQ multiplex PCR, and TCRdb holds only the in-frame ones, with some missing. The data contain 30,000 to 40,000 clones, approximately 78% of them singletons. The sample consisted of peripheral blood. The receptor's source is a woman in her sixties with acute or convalescent COVID-19. The chain employs TRBV19 and TRBJ1-1; D call uncertain. The DNA for the CDR3 is TGTGCCAGTAGACAAGAGAACACTGAAGCTTTCTTT. Its protein is CASRQENTEAFF.